This entry concerns a single T cell receptor (beta chain). The sample holds a few counts of this clone. Its antigen remains unidentified. No clone much larger than this one lies a single base away; base qualities are absent. Participants in the prospective study were aged roughly 18 to 100 years, lived in 20 to 30 United States geographic areas, and enrolled through a virtual design. Cohort assignment in the prospective study relied on participant-reported clinical history from a screening survey and a study questionnaire. Mobile phlebotomists in the prospective study collected whole blood, serum and a nasopharyngeal or oropharyngeal swab from every participant. Additional blood draws and questionnaires over a 2-month period could optionally be provided by prospective study participants. Before DNA extraction, blood samples from the prospective study were shipped at room temperature or frozen. The immunoSEQ Assay, a bias-controlled multiplex PCR, was used to amplify TCRbeta CDR3 regions from genomic DNA. Per the source publication's procedure: The number of nucleated cells in each sample was estimated by amplification of reference gene primers within the assay. To quantify the absolute abundance of each unique TCRbeta CDR3 rearrangement, sequence reads were collapsed and filtered. For each sample, productive Simpson clonality was calculated as the square root of Simpson's diversity index over productive rearrangements. The immuneACCESS repertoire file appears here via TCRdb, limited to in-frame rearrangements. These files lack a portion of the clones; in checked studies, under half of the deficit traces to unresolved V genes, and the cause of the others is not known. V, J and clone size are taken as reported in that table, and D and trimming were inferred from the DNA itself. The sample profile shows about 220,000 clones; approximately 90% of them were found once. The ten largest clones represent about 2.5% of the sample.

This entry is derived from a study of blood T cell repertoires in COVID-19 (dated by TCRdb to 2018 to 2021). With regard to the full study: Collaborator samples came from the United States, Italy and Spain and covered acute and convalescent phases of COVID-19. Deeply sampled blood TCRbeta repertoires from subjects exposed to, actively infected with, or recovered from COVID-19 were included in the dataset. The samples were drawn from the first 160 participants of the ongoing ImmuneRACE study and from under 1,500 subjects provided by 6 global collaborators. Where available, HLA class I and class II types were obtained from metadata supplied by the sample provider rather than from assay-based typing. The repertoires were released in a freely available public database intended as a resource for research on the immune response to SARS-CoV-2. The material from the prospective study consisted of cDNA or gDNA derived from T cells, B-cell-depleted T cells, or PBMCs. Sample metadata almost always included a de-identified subject ID, COVID-19 status, age in years and sex. Summary of the overall study and its limitations: The amount of clinical and demographic metadata varied by source and participant and was provided uncurated.

In the germline V gene (reference sequence), CDR1 corresponds to SGHNT and CDR2 to YYREEE. After removal of 3 bases from V and 4 bases from J, the junction retains 15 bases not matched to a gene. From the cysteine through the phenylalanine, the CDR3 covers 18 amino acids. The read is trimmed to its CDR3 DNA, 54 bases read in frame from base 1. The sample consisted of PBMCs or T cells enriched from blood (not recorded which). The sequence links TRBV5-4 to TRBJ2-5, and 10 junctional nucleotides match TRBD2. The clonotype originates from a woman aged 40 to 49 with acute COVID-19. The CDR3 region has the sequence CASSSGGEAGGPRETQYF. In nucleotide form, the sequence is TGTGCCAGCAGCTCTGGTGGGGAAGCGGGGGGGCCGCGAGAGACCCAGTACTTC. Full variable domain (CDR3 extended with the reference TRBV5-4 and TRBJ2-5 proteins): ETGVTQSPTHLIKTRGQQVTLRCSSQSGHNTVSWYQQALGQGPQFIFQYYREEENGRGNFPPRFSGLQFPNYSSELNVNALELDDSALYLCASSSGGEAGGPRETQYFGPGTRLLVL.